A few counts support the clone carrying this T cell receptor (beta chain). There are 16 residues in the CDR3. CDR1 and CDR2 from the germline V gene are KGHSH and LQKENI. Trimming cost V 3 bases and J 4 bases; bases outside gene matches: 2. These data belong to a study of control samples from healthy donors and cancer patients. Using immunoSEQ multiplex PCR, the repertoire was profiled, and TCRdb retains in-frame clones only, with some absent. The table lists about 190,000 clones, around 90% of them singletons. The chain is built from TRBV18 and TRBJ2-1; 14 nucleotides agree with TRBD2. Sample: blood. The TCR comes from a man aged 25 to 40 in good health. The CDR3 DNA reads TGTGCCAGCTCACCCGGACTAGCGGGGGGTTACAATGAGCAGTTCTTC. It encodes CASSPGLAGGYNEQFF.